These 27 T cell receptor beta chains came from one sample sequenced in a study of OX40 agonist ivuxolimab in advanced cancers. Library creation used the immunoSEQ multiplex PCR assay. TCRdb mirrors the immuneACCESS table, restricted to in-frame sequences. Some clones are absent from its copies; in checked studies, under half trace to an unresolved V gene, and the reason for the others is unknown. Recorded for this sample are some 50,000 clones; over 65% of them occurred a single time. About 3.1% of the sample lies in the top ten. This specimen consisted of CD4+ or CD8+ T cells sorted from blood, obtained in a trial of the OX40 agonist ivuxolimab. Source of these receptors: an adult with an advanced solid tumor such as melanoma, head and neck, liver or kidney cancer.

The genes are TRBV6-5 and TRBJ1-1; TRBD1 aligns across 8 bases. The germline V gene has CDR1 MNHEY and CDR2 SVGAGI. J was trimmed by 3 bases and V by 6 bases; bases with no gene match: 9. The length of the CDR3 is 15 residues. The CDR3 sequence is CASRTVDRAYTEAFF. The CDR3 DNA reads TGTGCCAGCAGAACCGTGGACAGGGCTTACACTGAAGCTTTCTTT.

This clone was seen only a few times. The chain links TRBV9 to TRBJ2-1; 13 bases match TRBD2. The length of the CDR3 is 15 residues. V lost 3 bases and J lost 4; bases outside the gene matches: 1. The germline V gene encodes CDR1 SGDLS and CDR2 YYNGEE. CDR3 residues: CASSETSGGYNEQFF. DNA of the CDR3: TGTGCCAGCAGCGAGACTAGCGGGGGGTACAATGAGCAGTTCTTC.

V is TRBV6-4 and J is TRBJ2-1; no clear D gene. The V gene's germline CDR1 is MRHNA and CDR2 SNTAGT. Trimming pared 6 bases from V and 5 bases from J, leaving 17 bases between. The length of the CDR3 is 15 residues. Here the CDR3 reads CASSLLPTTNNEQFF. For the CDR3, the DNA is TGTGCCAGCAGCTTACTACCGACCACGAACAATGAGCAGTTCTTC.

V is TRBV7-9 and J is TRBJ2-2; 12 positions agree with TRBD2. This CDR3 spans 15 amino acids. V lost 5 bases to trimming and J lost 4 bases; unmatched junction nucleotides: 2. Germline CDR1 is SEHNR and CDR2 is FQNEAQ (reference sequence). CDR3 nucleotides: TGTGCCAGCAGCCCGGGACTAGCGGGCACCGGGGAGCTGTTTTTT. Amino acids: CASSPGLAGTGELFF.

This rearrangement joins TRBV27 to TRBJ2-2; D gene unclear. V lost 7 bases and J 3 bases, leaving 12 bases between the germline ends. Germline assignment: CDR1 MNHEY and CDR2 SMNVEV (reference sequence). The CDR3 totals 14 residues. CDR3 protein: CASTPSWDTGELFF. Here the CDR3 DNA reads TGTGCCAGCACTCCCAGCTGGGACACCGGGGAGCTGTTTTTT.

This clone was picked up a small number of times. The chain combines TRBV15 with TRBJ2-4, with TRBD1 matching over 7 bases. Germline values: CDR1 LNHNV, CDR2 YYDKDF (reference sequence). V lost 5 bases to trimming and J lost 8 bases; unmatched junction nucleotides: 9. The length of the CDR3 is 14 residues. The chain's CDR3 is CATSGRTGRDIQYF. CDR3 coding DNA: TGTGCCACCAGCGGTAGGACAGGTCGTGACATTCAGTACTTC.

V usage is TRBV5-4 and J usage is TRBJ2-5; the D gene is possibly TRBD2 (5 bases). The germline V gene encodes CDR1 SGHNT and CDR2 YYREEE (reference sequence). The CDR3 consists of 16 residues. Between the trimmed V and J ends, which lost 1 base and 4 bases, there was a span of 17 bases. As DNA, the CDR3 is TGTGCCAGCAGCTTGTATAAGGGCCGGGCGGGAGAGACCCAGTACTTC. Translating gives CASSLYKGRAGETQYF.

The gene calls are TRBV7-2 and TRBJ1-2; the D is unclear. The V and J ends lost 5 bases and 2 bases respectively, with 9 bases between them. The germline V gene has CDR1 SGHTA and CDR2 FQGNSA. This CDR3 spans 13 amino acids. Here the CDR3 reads CASSPDSNYGYTF. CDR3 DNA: TGTGCCAGCAGCCCGGACTCGAACTATGGCTACACCTTC.

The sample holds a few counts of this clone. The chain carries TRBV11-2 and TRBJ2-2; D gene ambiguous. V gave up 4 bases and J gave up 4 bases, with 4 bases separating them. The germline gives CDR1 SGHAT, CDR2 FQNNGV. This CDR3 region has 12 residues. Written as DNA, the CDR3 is TGTGCCAGCAGCTGGTCCACCGGGGAGCTGTTTTTT. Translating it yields CASSWSTGELFF. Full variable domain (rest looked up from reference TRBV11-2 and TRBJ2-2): EAGVAQSPRYKIIEKRQSVAFWCNPISGHATLYWYQQILGQGPKLLIQFQNNGVVDDSQLPKDRFSAERLKGVDSTLKIQPAKLEDSAVYLCASSWSTGELFFGEGSRLTVL.

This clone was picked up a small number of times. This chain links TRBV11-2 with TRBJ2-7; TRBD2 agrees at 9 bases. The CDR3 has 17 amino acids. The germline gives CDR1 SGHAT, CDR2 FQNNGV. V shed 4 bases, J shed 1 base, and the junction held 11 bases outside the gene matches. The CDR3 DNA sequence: TGTGCCAGCAGCTCTAGGCGGGATAGCGGGGGATCCTACGAGCAGTACTTC. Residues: CASSSRRDSGGSYEQYF. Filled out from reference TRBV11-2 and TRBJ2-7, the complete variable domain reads EAGVAQSPRYKIIEKRQSVAFWCNPISGHATLYWYQQILGQGPKLLIQFQNNGVVDDSQLPKDRFSAERLKGVDSTLKIQPAKLEDSAVYLCASSSRRDSGGSYEQYFGPGTRLTVT.

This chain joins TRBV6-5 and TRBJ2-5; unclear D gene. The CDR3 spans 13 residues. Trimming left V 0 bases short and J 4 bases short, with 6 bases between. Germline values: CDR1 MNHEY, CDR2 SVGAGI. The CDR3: CASSYSSAETQYF. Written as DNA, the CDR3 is TGTGCCAGCAGTTACTCGAGCGCAGAGACCCAGTACTTC.

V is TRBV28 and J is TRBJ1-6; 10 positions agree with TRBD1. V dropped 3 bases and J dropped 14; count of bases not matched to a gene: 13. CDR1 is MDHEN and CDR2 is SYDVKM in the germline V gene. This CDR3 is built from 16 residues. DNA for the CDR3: TGTGCCAGCAGTTTTGGGGGGGGGACAGGGGCACTGGCCCTCCACTTT. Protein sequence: CASSFGGGTGALALHF.

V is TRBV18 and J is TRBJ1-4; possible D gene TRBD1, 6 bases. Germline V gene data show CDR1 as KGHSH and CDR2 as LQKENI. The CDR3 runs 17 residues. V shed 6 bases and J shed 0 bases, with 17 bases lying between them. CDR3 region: CASSPQTGLATNEKLFF. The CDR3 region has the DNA TGTGCCAGCTCGCCTCAGACAGGTTTGGCAACTAATGAAAAACTGTTTTTT. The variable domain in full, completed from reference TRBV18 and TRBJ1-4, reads NAGVMQNPRHLVRRRGQEARLRCSPMKGHSHVYWYRQLPEEGLKFMVYLQKENIIDESGMPKERFSAEFPKEGPSILRIQQVVRGDSAAYFCASSPQTGLATNEKLFFGSGTQLSVL.

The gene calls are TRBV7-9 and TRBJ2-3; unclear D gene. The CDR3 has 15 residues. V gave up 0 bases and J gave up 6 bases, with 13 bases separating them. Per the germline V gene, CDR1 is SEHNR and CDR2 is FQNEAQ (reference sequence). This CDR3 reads CASSLAQVGFDTQYF. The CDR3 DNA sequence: TGTGCCAGCAGCTTAGCGCAGGTGGGGTTCGATACGCAGTATTTT.

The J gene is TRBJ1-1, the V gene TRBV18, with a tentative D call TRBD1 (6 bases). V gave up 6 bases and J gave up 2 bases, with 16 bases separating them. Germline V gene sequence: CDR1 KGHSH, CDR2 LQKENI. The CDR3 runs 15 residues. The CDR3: CASSSQGTSNTEAFF. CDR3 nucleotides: TGTGCCAGCTCCTCACAGGGAACCTCAAACACTGAAGCTTTCTTT.

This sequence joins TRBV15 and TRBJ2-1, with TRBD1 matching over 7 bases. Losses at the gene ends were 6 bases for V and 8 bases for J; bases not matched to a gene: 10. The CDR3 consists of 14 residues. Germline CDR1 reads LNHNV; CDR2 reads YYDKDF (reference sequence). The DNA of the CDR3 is TGTGCCACCAGTCCGGGACAGTATGAGTATGAGCAGTTCTTC. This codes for CATSPGQYEYEQFF.

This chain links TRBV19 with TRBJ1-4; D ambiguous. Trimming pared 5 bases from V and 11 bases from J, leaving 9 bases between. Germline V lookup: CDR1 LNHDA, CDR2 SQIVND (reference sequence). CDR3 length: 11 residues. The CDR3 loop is CASSVGNKLFF. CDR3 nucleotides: TGTGCCAGTAGTGTCGGCAACAAACTGTTTTTT.

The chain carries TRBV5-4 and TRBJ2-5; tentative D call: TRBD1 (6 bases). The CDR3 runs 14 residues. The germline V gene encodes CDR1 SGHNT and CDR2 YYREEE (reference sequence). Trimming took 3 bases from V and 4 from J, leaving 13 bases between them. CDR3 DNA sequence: TGTGCCAGCAGCTCTCCGACAGGTCCAGAGACCCAGTACTTC. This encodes CASSSPTGPETQYF. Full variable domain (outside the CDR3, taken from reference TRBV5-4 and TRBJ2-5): ETGVTQSPTHLIKTRGQQVTLRCSSQSGHNTVSWYQQALGQGPQFIFQYYREEENGRGNFPPRFSGLQFPNYSSELNVNALELDDSALYLCASSSPTGPETQYFGPGTRLLVL.

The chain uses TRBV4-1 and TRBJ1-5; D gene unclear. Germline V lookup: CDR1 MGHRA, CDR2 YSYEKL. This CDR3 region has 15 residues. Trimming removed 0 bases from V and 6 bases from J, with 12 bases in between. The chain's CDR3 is CASSQDRRSGQPQHF. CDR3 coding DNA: TGCGCCAGCAGCCAAGATCGGAGGTCTGGTCAGCCCCAGCATTTT.

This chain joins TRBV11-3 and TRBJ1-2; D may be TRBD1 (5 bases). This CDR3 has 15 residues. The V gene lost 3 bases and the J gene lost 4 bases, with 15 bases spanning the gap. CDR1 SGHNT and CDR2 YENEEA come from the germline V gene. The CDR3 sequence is CASSLGVYGGYGYTF. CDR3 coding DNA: TGTGCCAGCAGCTTGGGGGTATACGGAGGCTATGGCTACACCTTC.

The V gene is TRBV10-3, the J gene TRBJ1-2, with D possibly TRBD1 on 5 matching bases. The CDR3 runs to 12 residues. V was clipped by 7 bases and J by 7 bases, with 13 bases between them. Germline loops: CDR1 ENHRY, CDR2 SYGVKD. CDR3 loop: CAIITGGGGYTF. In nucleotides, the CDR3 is TGTGCCATCATAACAGGAGGAGGTGGCTACACCTTC.

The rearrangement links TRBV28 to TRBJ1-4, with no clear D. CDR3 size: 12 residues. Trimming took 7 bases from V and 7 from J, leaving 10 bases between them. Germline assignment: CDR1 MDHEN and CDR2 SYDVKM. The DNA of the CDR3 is TGTGCCAGCACCCAAGATCGTGAAAAACTGTTTTTT. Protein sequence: CASTQDREKLFF.

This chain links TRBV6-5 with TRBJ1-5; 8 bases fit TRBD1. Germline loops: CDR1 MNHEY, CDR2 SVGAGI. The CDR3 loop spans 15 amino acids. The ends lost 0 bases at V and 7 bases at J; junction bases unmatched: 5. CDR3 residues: CASSYSQGGGQPQHF. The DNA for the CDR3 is TGTGCCAGCAGTTACTCACAGGGGGGAGGGCAGCCCCAGCATTTT.

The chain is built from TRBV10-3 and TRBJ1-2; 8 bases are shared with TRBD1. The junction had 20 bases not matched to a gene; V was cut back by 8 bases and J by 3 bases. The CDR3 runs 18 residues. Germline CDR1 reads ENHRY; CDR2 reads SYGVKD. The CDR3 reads CAIQSSGAGGTGDYGYTF. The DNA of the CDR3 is TGTGCCATCCAGTCATCGGGTGCTGGGGGGACAGGTGACTATGGCTACACCTTC.

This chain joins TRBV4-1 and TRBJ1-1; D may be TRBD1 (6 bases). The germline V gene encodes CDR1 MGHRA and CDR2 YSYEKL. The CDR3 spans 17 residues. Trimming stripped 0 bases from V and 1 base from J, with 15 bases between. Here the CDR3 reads CASSQDLAGHWNTEAFF. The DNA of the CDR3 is TGCGCCAGCAGCCAAGATCTTGCGGGACACTGGAACACTGAAGCTTTCTTT.

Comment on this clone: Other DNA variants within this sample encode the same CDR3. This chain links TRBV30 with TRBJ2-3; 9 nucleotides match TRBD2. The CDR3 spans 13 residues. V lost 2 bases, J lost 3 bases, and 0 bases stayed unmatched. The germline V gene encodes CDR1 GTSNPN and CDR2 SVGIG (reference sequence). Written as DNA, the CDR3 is TGTGCCTGGAGTAGCGGGGGGACAGATACGCAGTATTTT. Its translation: CAWSSGGTDTQYF.

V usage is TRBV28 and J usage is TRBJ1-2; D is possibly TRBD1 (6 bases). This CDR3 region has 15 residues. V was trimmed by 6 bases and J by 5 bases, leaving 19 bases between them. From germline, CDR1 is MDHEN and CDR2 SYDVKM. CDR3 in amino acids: CASSTVGQTFYGYTF. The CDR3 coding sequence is TGTGCCAGCAGCACAGTCGGACAGACTTTTTATGGCTACACCTTC.